This is a list of T cell receptor beta chains from one sample in a study of T-cell memory formation after mild COVID-19. TCRdb re-analysed the 5' RACE reads in MiXCR, keeping a single row per CDR3 protein. The sample holds approximately 400,000 distinct CDR3 sequences; over 15% are singletons and the top ten take about 22%. The sample comprised PBMCs or a T cell subset sorted from them (not recorded which). The source is a man younger than 30 who had mild COVID-19 (a few samples of this study predate the infection). Cell type and time point are not known. The CDR3 runs from the conserved cysteine through the conserved F or W. Fields, in order: V gene, J gene, D gene, clone size, CDR3 DNA, CDR3 protein. The D gene is left open where the match is weak. Expanded clones get a size class; other rows say once, few or many, or leave the size out.

V gene: TRBV7-9; J gene: TRBJ2-1; D gene: TRBD2; clone size: few; CDR3 DNA: TGTGCCAGCAGCCCCGGTGGACTAGTAGTTCTGTTCTTC; CDR3 protein: CASSPGGLVVLFF
V gene: TRBV12-3/TRBV12-4; J gene: TRBJ2-7; D gene: .; clone size: .; CDR3 DNA: TGTGCCAGCAGTTGGGGTCGCGAGCAGTACTTC; CDR3 protein: CASSWGREQYF
V gene: TRBV7-2; J gene: TRBJ2-5; D gene: TRBD2; clone size: .; CDR3 DNA: TGTGCCAGCAGCCCCCGGGGTCGTCCTAGCGGGCAGTACTTC; CDR3 protein: CASSPRGRPSGQYF
V gene: TRBV7-2; J gene: TRBJ1-5; D gene: .; clone size: many; CDR3 DNA: TGTGCCAGCAGCTTAGGTGGGGGGCGAAGCAATCAGCCCCAGCATTTT; CDR3 protein: CASSLGGGRSNQPQHF
V gene: TRBV7-2; J gene: TRBJ2-1; D gene: TRBD2; clone size: few; CDR3 DNA: TGTGCCAGCAGCTTAATGAGCGGGGGGTACAATGAGCAGTTCTTC; CDR3 protein: CASSLMSGGYNEQFF
V gene: TRBV28; J gene: TRBJ1-1; D gene: .; clone size: few; CDR3 DNA: TGTGCCAGCAGCCTCGACGGGCGGGGAGAAGCTTTCTTT; CDR3 protein: CASSLDGRGEAFF
V gene: TRBV28; J gene: TRBJ1-6; D gene: .; clone size: .; CDR3 DNA: TGTGCCAGCAGGAGGACAGCCAATTCCTATAATTCACCCCTCCACTTT; CDR3 protein: CASRRTANSYNSPLHF
V gene: TRBV5-1; J gene: TRBJ2-5; D gene: .; clone size: few; CDR3 DNA: TGCGCCAGCAGCTTGCGGCCAGGCGGAGAGACCCAGTACTTC; CDR3 protein: CASSLRPGGETQYF
V gene: TRBV5-1; J gene: TRBJ1-2; D gene: .; clone size: few; CDR3 DNA: TGCGCCAGCAGCAGATACAGGGTTGACTCTGGCTACACCTTC; CDR3 protein: CASSRYRVDSGYTF
V gene: TRBV20-1; J gene: TRBJ2-3; D gene: TRBD2; clone size: .; CDR3 DNA: TGCAGTGCTAGAGCGGGGGGGCTTGGAGATACGCAGTATTTT; CDR3 protein: CSARAGGLGDTQYF
V gene: TRBV7-9; J gene: TRBJ2-7; D gene: TRBD1; clone size: .; CDR3 DNA: TGTGCCAGCAGCACTATGGACAGGGGGTTTCCATACGAGCAGTACTTC; CDR3 protein: CASSTMDRGFPYEQYF
V gene: TRBV20-1; J gene: TRBJ2-5; D gene: TRBD1; clone size: .; CDR3 DNA: TGCAGTGCTAGGTCACGGACAGGGGAGACCCAGTACTTC; CDR3 protein: CSARSRTGETQYF
V gene: TRBV12-3/TRBV12-4; J gene: TRBJ1-2; D gene: TRBD1; clone size: few; CDR3 DNA: TGTGCCAGCAGTAAACGAGGACAGGGGAACTATGGCTACACCTTC; CDR3 protein: CASSKRGQGNYGYTF
V gene: TRBV5-1; J gene: TRBJ2-5; D gene: TRBD2; clone size: .; CDR3 DNA: TGCGCCAGCAGCAGTGGGACTAGCGGGGGGCCCGGGAGAGAGACCCAGTACTTC; CDR3 protein: CASSSGTSGGPGRETQYF
V gene: TRBV5-1; J gene: TRBJ2-3; D gene: .; clone size: once; CDR3 DNA: TGCGCCACCCAGGGTAGAGGGGGAGCGACTAGCACAGATACGCAGTATTTT; CDR3 protein: CATQGRGGATSTDTQYF
V gene: TRBV20-1; J gene: TRBJ1-1; D gene: .; clone size: .; CDR3 DNA: TGCAGTGCTTCGAGGAGTTTGTACACTGAAGCTTTCTTT; CDR3 protein: CSASRSLYTEAFF
V gene: TRBV29-1; J gene: TRBJ1-3; D gene: .; clone size: few; CDR3 DNA: TGCAGCGGGGGCTCTGGAAACACCATATATTTT; CDR3 protein: CSGGSGNTIYF
V gene: TRBV6-1; J gene: TRBJ2-2; D gene: .; clone size: .; CDR3 DNA: TGTGCCAGCAGTGAAACAGGGAGCACCGGGGAGCTGTTTTTT; CDR3 protein: CASSETGSTGELFF